The following is a TCR beta chain sequence with its context. The data derive from a study of blood T cell repertoires in COVID-19. Study-level information: Whether acute or convalescent, the COVID-19 samples came from the United States, Italy and Spain. PBMCs, B-cell-depleted T cells, or T cells were the source of the cDNA or gDNA that made up the material.

This CDR3 has 12 residues. The ends lost 7 bases at V and 4 bases at J; junction bases unmatched: 5. Germline V gene sequence: CDR1 SGHDT, CDR2 YYEEEE. As handled by the study authors: Scientists estimated how many nucleated cells there were by amplifying reference gene primers. Only in-frame clones appear in the TCRdb table, and some are missing; sequencing was by immunoSEQ multiplex PCR. D and trimming come from the DNA, and the V and J calls and clone size come from that table. Of some 30,000 clones in the sample, more than 65% were seen once. The source of this sequence is a human donor in a cohort sampled during active COVID-19. Sequenced: peripheral blood. This chain connects TRBV5-6 to TRBJ2-7; 7 bases line up with TRBD2. The CDR3 coding sequence is TGTGCCAGCTCCAGCGGGACGTACGAGCAGTACTTC. Protein sequence: CASSSGTYEQYF. Combining the CDR3 with reference TRBV5-6 and TRBJ2-7 gives the whole variable domain DAGVTQSPTHLIKTRGQQVTLRCSPKSGHDTVSWYQQALGQGPQFIFQYYEEEERQRGNFPDRFSGHQFPNYSSELNVNALLLGDSALYLCASSSGTYEQYFGPGTRLTVT.